A single sample is the source of the 9 T cell receptor beta chains below, sequenced in a study of CD8 T cells in Susac syndrome. Random hexamers were used to reverse transcribe an amount of roughly 0.45 to 1 ug RNA. TCRdb fed the immunoSEQ multiplex PCR reads into MiXCR, producing one record per CDR3 protein. The table records some 120,000 distinct CDR3 sequences, around 94% of them present only once. Sequenced sample: CD8+ T cells from PBMCs. Receptors were obtained from a human donor with Susac syndrome.

This chain uses TRBV20-1 with TRBJ2-1; 8 bases align to TRBD2. This CDR3 has 15 amino acids. Trimming took 0 bases from V and 4 from J; bases not matched to a gene: 5. Germline-derived CDR1 and CDR2 are DFQATT and SNEGSKA (reference sequence). DNA for the CDR3: TGCAGTGCTAGAGACCCGCCTAGCGGGTACAATGAGCAGTTCTTC. Protein product: CSARDPPSGYNEQFF.

The chain carries TRBV27 and TRBJ1-1; D unclear. The germline V gene has CDR1 MNHEY and CDR2 SMNVEV (reference sequence). V was cut by 7 bases and J by 5 bases, with 8 bases left in between. The length of the CDR3 is 11 residues. CDR3 DNA sequence: TGTGCCAGCACCCACGGTACTGAAGCTTTCTTT. Protein product: CASTHGTEAFF.

The V and J genes are TRBV9 and TRBJ2-7; 9 nucleotides line up with TRBD2. The V gene end was trimmed by 4 bases and the J gene end by 3 bases; junction bases not matched to a gene: 8. The CDR3 has 15 amino acids. Germline V gives CDR1 SGDLS, CDR2 YYNGEE. This CDR3 is CASSMTGTSNYEQYF. CDR3 sequence (DNA): TGTGCCAGCAGCATGACCGGGACTAGCAACTACGAGCAGTACTTC.

V usage is TRBV30 and J usage is TRBJ2-1, with 7 bases fitting TRBD2. Germline-derived CDR1 and CDR2 are GTSNPN and SVGIG (reference sequence). Unmatched junction bases numbered 4, after V lost 3 bases and J lost 5 bases. CDR3 length: 13 amino acids. The CDR3: CAWSGAGDNEQFF. As DNA, the CDR3 is TGTGCCTGGAGCGGGGCGGGAGACAATGAGCAGTTCTTC.

The chain is built from TRBV12-3 or TRBV12-4 and TRBJ2-5, with 13 positions matching TRBD2. J was trimmed by 5 bases and V by 6 bases; bases with no gene match: 6. CDR3 size: 15 residues. CDR3 DNA sequence: TGTGCCAGCAGACGGACTAGCGGGGGTATGGAGACCCAGTACTTC. This sequence encodes CASRRTSGGMETQYF.

This rearrangement joins TRBV12-3 or TRBV12-4 to TRBJ2-1, with D perhaps matching TRBD2 (5 bases). Trimming cost V 5 bases and J 5 bases, with 16 bases left between them. The CDR3 consists of 15 residues. CDR3 region: CASSPAGLGHNEQFF. The CDR3 bases are TGTGCCAGCAGTCCCGCGGGCTTAGGACACAATGAGCAGTTCTTC.

CDR3 loop: CASSSSVTEAYEQYF. For the CDR3, the DNA is TGTGCCAGCAGCTCTTCGGTGACGGAGGCCTACGAGCAGTACTTC. The chain is built from TRBV7-2 and TRBJ2-7; D may be TRBD2 (5 bases). Trimming shortened V by 4 bases and J by 2 bases, and 15 bases separated the two germline ends. Germline lookup yields CDR1 SGHTA and CDR2 FQGNSA. The length of the CDR3 is 15 residues.

The rearrangement links TRBV9 to TRBJ2-7; tentatively, D is TRBD2 (6 bases). The germline gives CDR1 SGDLS, CDR2 YYNGEE. Between the trimmed V and J ends, which lost 2 bases and 5 bases, there was a span of 11 bases. CDR3 length equals 13 residues. CDR3 region: CASSVGSFDEQYF. CDR3 nucleotide sequence: TGTGCCAGCAGCGTCGGGAGCTTTGACGAGCAGTACTTC.

The V and J genes are TRBV11-2 and TRBJ1-2; D remains ambiguous. Germline CDR1 SGHAT, CDR2 FQNNGV. The CDR3 consists of 11 residues. Trimming left V 6 bases short and J 5 bases short, with 7 bases between. The CDR3 sequence is CASRWEYGYTF. The CDR3, as DNA: TGTGCCAGCAGGTGGGAGTATGGCTACACCTTC.